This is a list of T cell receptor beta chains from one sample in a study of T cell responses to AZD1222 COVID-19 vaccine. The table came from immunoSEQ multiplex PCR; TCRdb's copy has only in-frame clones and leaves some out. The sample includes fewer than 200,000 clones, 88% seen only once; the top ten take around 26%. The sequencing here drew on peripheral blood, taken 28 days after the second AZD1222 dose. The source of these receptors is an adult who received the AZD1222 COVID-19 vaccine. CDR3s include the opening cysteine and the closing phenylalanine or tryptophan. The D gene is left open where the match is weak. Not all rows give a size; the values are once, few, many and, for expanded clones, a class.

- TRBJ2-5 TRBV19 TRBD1 TGTGCCAGTAGTAGGTGGGACAGGGCAAGCGAGACCCAGTACTTC CASSRWDRASETQYF
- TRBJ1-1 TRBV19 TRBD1 TGTGCCAGTAATACTCCGCTGGGACAGGGGTTCGCTTTCTTT CASNTPLGQGFAFF
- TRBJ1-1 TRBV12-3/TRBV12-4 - TGTGCCAGCACGTTCGAGTCTGAAGCTTTCTTT CASTFESEAFF
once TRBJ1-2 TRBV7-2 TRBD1 TGTGCCAGCAGCTCAGGGACAGCCGGGGGCTACACCTTC CASSSGTAGGYTF
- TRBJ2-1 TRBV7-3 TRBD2 TGTGCCAGCAGCTTATATAGCGGGAGTGGTTCCTACAATGAGCAGTTCTTC CASSLYSGSGSYNEQFF
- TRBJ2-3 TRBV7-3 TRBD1 TGTGCCAGCAGCCCCACACAGGGGTCAAATACGCAGTATTTT CASSPTQGSNTQYF
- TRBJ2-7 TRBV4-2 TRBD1 TGTGCCAGCAGCCAAGAGGTGGGACAGGGGGTATCCTACGAGCAGTACTTC CASSQEVGQGVSYEQYF
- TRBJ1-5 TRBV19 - TGTGCCAGTAGTATTACCCAGGGGTCCCAGCATTTT CASSITQGSQHF
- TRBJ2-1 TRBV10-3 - TGTGCCATCAGTGACCAAACCCGCCACAATGAGCAGTTCTTC CAISDQTRHNEQFF
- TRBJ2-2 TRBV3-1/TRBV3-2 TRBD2 TGTGCCAGCGCACCCGCACCAGCGGGAGGGGGCACCGGGGAGCTGTTTTTT CASAPAPAGGGTGELFF
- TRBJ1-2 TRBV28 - TGTGCCAGCAGTCCAATCTCAGGGTCGGATGGCTACACCTTC CASSPISGSDGYTF
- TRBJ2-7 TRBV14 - TGTGCCAGCAGCCCGGACAGCCTCGAGCAGTACTTC CASSPDSLEQYF
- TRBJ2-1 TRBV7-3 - TGTGCCAGCAGCCCCAGAGTAGTCGTGACCTACAATGAGCAGTTCTTC CASSPRVVVTYNEQFF
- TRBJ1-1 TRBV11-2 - TGTGCCAGCAGCGCCAGACGGGAATTGGCTTTCTTT CASSARRELAFF
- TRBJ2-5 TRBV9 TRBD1 TGTGCCAGCAGCGGTGCCGGACAGGGTGGAGAGACCCAGTACTTC CASSGAGQGGETQYF
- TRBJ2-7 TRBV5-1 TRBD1 TGCGCCAGCAGCCTGACAGGGGGGATCTACGAGCAGTACTTC CASSLTGGIYEQYF
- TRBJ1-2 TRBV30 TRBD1 TGTGCCTGGTTCTTAGGCAGGGGGTCTGACGGCTACACCTTC CAWFLGRGSDGYTF
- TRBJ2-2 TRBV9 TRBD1 TGTGCCAGCAGCGTAGCAGGGGGCCTCACCGGGGAGCTGTTTTTT CASSVAGGLTGELFF
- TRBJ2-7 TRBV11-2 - TGTGCCAGCAGCTTTAGCTCCTACGAGCAGTACTTC CASSFSSYEQYF
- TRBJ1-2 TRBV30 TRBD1 TGTGCCTGGGCGGGACAGGGAGAAGGCTACACCTTC CAWAGQGEGYTF
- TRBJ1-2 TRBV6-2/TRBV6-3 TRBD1 TGTGCCAGCAGTCCCTCGGGACAGGGGGCTAACTATGGCTACACCTTC CASSPSGQGANYGYTF
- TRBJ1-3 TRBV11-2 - TGTGCCAGCAGCCGTCTGACGGCTGGAAACACCATATATTTT CASSRLTAGNTIYF
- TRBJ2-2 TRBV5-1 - TGCGCCAGCAGCTTGCAGCCAGGATACACCGGGGAGCTGTTTTTT CASSLQPGYTGELFF
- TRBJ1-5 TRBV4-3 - TGCGCCAGCAGCCAAGATCAGGGACGAGATCAGCCCCAGCATTTT CASSQDQGRDQPQHF
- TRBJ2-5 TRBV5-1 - TGCGCCAGCAGCTTGGGTGTAGAAGAGACCCAGTACTTC CASSLGVEETQYF
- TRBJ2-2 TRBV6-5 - TGTGCCAGCACCCGGGAGTCCGGGGAGCTGTTTTTT CASTRESGELFF
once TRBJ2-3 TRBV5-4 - TGTGCCAGCAGCTTGGCGGGAAGAGGCACAGATACGCAGTATTTT CASSLAGRGTDTQYF
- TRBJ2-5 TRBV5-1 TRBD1 TGCGCCAGCAGCTTGGGACCGACAGGGGGACAAGAGACCCAGTACTTC CASSLGPTGGQETQYF
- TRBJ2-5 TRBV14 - TGTGCCAGCAGCCCGCGGACCACTCGGGAGACCCAGTACTTC CASSPRTTRETQYF
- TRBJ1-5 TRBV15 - TGTGCCACCAGCAGAGGTGGGGCAGGGCGGCTCAGCAATCAGCCCCAGCATTTT CATSRGGAGRLSNQPQHF
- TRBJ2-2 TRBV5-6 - TGTGCCAGCAGCTTGGAGGCAGAATACACCGGGGAGCTGTTTTTT CASSLEAEYTGELFF
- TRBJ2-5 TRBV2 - TGTGCCAGCAGTGGGCGACTAGACCAAGAGACCCAGTACTTC CASSGRLDQETQYF
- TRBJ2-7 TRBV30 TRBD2 TGTGCCTGGAGAGGTACACTAGCGGGAGAATACGAGCAGTACTTC CAWRGTLAGEYEQYF
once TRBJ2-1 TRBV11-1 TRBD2 TGTGCCACCCATAGCGGGAGGGCCAATGAGCAGTTCTTC CATHSGRANEQFF
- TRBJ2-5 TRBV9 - TGTGCCAGCAGCCCAGGGGACGGTCGGGAGACCCAGTACTTC CASSPGDGRETQYF
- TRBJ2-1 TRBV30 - TGTGCCTGGAACAAAAAGGGCTACAATGAGCAGTTCTTC CAWNKKGYNEQFF
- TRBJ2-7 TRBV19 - TGTGCCAGTAGTATGAGGAAGGCACCAAGCTCCTACGAGCAGTACTTC CASSMRKAPSSYEQYF
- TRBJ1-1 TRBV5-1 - TGCGCCAGCAGCTTCACTAAAATAGGGGTCGGGAACACTGAAGCTTTCTTT CASSFTKIGVGNTEAFF
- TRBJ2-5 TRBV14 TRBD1 TGTGCCAGCAGCCAAAGTCTGGGACAGGGAACGGAGACCCAGTACTTC CASSQSLGQGTETQYF
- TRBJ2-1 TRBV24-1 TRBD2 TGTGCCACCCGCAAGGGATTAGCGGGAGGCGGTGAGCAGTTCTTC CATRKGLAGGGEQFF
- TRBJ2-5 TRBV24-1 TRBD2 TGTGCCACCAGTGATTCACTAGCGGGAGGTGGGGAGACCCAGTACTTC CATSDSLAGGGETQYF
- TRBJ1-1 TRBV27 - TGTGCCAGCAGTTTCGTCCGGCCCGTGGGCACTGAAGCTTTCTTT CASSFVRPVGTEAFF
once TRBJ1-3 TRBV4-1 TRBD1 TGCGCCAGCAGCCAGCAGACAGGGGCCGCTGGAAACACCATATATTTT CASSQQTGAAGNTIYF
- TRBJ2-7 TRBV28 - TGTGCCAGCAGTTTAGACGGGCCAACCTACGAGCAGTACTTC CASSLDGPTYEQYF
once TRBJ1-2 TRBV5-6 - TGTGCCAGCGGTCTGACCCATGGCTACACCTTC CASGLTHGYTF
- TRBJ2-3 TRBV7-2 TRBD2 TGTGCCAGCAGCTTACCTTTAACGGGAGGGGCCCCAGATACGCAGTATTTT CASSLPLTGGAPDTQYF
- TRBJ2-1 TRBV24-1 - TGTGCCACCAGGTCCTACAATGAGCAGTTCTTC CATRSYNEQFF
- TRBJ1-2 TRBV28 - TGTGCCAGCAGTTCCCAGGAGGCGTGGGGCTACACCTTC CASSSQEAWGYTF
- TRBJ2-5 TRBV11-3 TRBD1 TGTGCCAGCGTCTACGACAGGGGGCGATTGGAGACCCAGTACTTC CASVYDRGRLETQYF
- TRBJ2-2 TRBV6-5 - TGTGCCAGCAGTTACTCGGGGCCCGGGGAGCTGTTTTTT CASSYSGPGELFF
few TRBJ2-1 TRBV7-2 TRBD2 TGTGCCAGCAGCTTTACTAGCGGGAGGGTAGGCTACAATGAGCAGTTCTTC CASSFTSGRVGYNEQFF